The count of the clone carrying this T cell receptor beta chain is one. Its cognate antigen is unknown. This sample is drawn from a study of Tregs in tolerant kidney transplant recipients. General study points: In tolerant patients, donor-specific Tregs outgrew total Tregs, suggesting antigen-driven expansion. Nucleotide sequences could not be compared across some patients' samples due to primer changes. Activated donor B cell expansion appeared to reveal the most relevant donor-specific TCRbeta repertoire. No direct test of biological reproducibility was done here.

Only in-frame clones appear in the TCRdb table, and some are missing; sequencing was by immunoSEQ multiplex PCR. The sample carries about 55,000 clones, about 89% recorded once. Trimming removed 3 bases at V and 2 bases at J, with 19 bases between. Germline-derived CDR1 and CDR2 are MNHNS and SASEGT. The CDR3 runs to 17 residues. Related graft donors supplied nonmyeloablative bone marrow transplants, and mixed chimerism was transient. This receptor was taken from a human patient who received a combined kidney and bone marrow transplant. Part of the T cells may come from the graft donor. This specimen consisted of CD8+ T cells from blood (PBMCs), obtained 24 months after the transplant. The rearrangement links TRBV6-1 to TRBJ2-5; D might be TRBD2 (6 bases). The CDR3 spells CASSEYGVRSGQETQYF. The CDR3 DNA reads TGTGCCAGCAGTGAGTATGGTGTCCGTAGCGGACAAGAGACCCAGTACTTC.